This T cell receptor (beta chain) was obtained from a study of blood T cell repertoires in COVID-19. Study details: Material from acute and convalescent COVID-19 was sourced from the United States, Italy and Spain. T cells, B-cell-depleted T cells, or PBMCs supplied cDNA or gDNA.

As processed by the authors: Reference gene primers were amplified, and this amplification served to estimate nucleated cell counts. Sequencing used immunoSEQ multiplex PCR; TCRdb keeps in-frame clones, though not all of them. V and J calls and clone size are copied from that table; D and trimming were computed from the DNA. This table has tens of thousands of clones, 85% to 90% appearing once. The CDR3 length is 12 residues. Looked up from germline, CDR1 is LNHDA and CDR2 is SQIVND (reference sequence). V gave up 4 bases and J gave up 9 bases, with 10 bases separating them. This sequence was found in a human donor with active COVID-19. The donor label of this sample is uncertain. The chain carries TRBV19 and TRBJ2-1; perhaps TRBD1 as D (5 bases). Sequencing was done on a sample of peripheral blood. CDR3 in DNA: TGTGCCAGTAGTAGCCTTAGGGGTGAGCAGTTCTTC. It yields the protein CASSSLRGEQFF. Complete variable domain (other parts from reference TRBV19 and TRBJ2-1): DGGITQSPKYLFRKEGQNVTLSCEQNLNHDAMYWYRQDPGQGLRLIYYSQIVNDFQKGDIAEGYSVSREKKESFPLTVTSAQKNPTAFYLCASSSLRGEQFFGPGTRLTVL.